A selection of T cell receptor beta chains follows, all from one sample in a study of OX40 agonist ivuxolimab in advanced cancers. The repertoire was sequenced with immunoSEQ multiplex PCR; TCRdb's copy has only in-frame clones and lacks some. Of 30,000 to 40,000 clones listed, 82% are singletons. The sample was CD4+ or CD8+ T cells sorted from blood, taken in a trial of the OX40 agonist ivuxolimab. The receptor source for this set is an adult with an advanced solid tumor such as melanoma, head and neck, liver or kidney cancer. The CDR3 runs from the conserved cysteine through the conserved F or W. The D gene is left open where the match is weak. Expanded clones get a size class; other rows say once, few or many, or leave the size out.

j_call v_call clone_size d_call cdr3_nt cdr3_aa
TRBJ2-1 TRBV30 once - TGTGCCTGGAGTGTGACTGATATTGAGCAGTTCTTC CAWSVTDIEQFF
TRBJ2-2 TRBV27 medium-sized - TGTGCCAGCAGTTTCACCGGTGGCGGGGAGCTGTTTTTT CASSFTGGGELFF
TRBJ1-2 TRBV28 few - TGTGCCAGCGGCCGAGACAATAACTATGGCTACACCTTC CASGRDNNYGYTF
TRBJ2-7 TRBV6-6 - TRBD1 TGTGCCAGCAGACCCGGACAGGGGGGATCCTACGAGCAGTACTTC CASRPGQGGSYEQYF
TRBJ1-2 TRBV4-3 - - TGCGCCAGCAGCCAAGATCTACAGGGTGCTAACTATGGCTACACCTTC CASSQDLQGANYGYTF
TRBJ2-7 TRBV6-5 - - TGTGCCAGCAGTGAGCAGTACGAGCAGTACTTC CASSEQYEQYF
TRBJ1-6 TRBV5-1 few - TGCGCCAGCAGCTTGGAGGCGACTAATTCACCCCTCCACTTT CASSLEATNSPLHF
TRBJ2-1 TRBV11-1 few - TGTGCCAGCAGCCTAGGGGCGGAATACAATGAGCAGTTCTTC CASSLGAEYNEQFF
TRBJ1-4 TRBV5-6 - - TGTGCCAGCAGCTTGGGCTCGGCGGGGGAAAAACTGTTTTTT CASSLGSAGEKLFF
TRBJ2-1 TRBV7-2 - TRBD2 TGTGCCAGCAACCTCCTGGGGACTAGCGGGAGTTTGTTCTTC CASNLLGTSGSLFF
TRBJ2-7 TRBV6-5 - - TGTGCCAGCAGCGACAGGTTCTACGAGCAGTACTTC CASSDRFYEQYF
TRBJ2-5 TRBV9 - - TGTGCCAGCAACCGGGACTCCCAAGAGACCCAGTACTTC CASNRDSQETQYF
TRBJ2-1 TRBV18 - - TGTGCCAGCTCACCACCGGGCAGGAAGACCTACAATGAGCAGTTCTTC CASSPPGRKTYNEQFF
TRBJ2-2 TRBV2 - TRBD2 TGTGCCAGCTCTGGACTAGCCGCGATGGCCGGGGAGCTGTTTTTT CASSGLAAMAGELFF
TRBJ1-5 TRBV10-2 - - TGCGCCAGCAGTGAGTCGAGGCAGGGAGGCAATCAGCCCCAGCATTTT CASSESRQGGNQPQHF
TRBJ2-3 TRBV6-5 - TRBD2 TGTGCCAGCAGTCAAAACGGGAGGCAGGTAGATACGCAGTATTTT CASSQNGRQVDTQYF
TRBJ1-2 TRBV28 - - TGTGCCAGCAGTTTATGGGGGGGAGCTAACTATGGCTACACCTTC CASSLWGGANYGYTF
TRBJ2-1 TRBV14 - - TGTGCCAGCAGCCAAGCTACAGGGGGGGTTGAGCAGTTCTTC CASSQATGGVEQFF
TRBJ2-5 TRBV30 - - TGTGCCTGGAGTGTACTACCCATCCAAGAGACCCAGTACTTC CAWSVLPIQETQYF
TRBJ2-3 TRBV4-1 once TRBD1 TGCGCCAGCAGCCAGGACAGGGGCTCAGATACGCAGTATTTT CASSQDRGSDTQYF
TRBJ2-1 TRBV4-1 - - TGCGCCAGCAGCCAATTGACCGGGGCCCCCTACAATGAGCAGTTCTTC CASSQLTGAPYNEQFF
TRBJ2-7 TRBV6-5 - TRBD2 TGTGCCAGCAGCAGACGACTAGCGGGGAGCGGCGAGCAGTACTTC CASSRRLAGSGEQYF
TRBJ1-2 TRBV5-1 - - TGCGCCAGCCCCGAGGGAGGTTGGTATGGCTACACCTTC CASPEGGWYGYTF